This entry is about one TCR beta chain. The sample is drawn from a study of blood T cell repertoires in COVID-19. About the research overall: Sites across the United States, Italy and Spain contributed samples from acute and convalescent COVID-19.

V lost 5 bases and J lost 5, with 9 bases in between. CDR1 GTSNPN and CDR2 SVGIG come from the germline V gene (reference sequence). This CDR3 contains 11 residues. Per the study methods: Amplification of reference gene primers was used by the study to estimate nucleated cell counts. Profiling relied on immunoSEQ multiplex PCR, and the TCRdb table lists in-frame clones only, not all of them. V and J calls and clone size follow that table, whereas D and trimming were derived from the DNA. The table records some 250,000 clones, about four fifths of them present only once. The clonotype was recovered from a woman aged 80 or over with COVID-19, enrolled during active disease. V and J are TRBV30 and TRBJ1-1; D gene ambiguous. The specimen sequenced was peripheral blood. CDR3 residues: CAWARETEAFF. The DNA for the CDR3 is TGTGCCTGGGCGCGGGAAACTGAAGCTTTCTTT.